This T cell receptor beta chain is drawn from a study of regulatory T cells in long-lasting Graves disease. The CDR3 runs 15 residues. The V end was cut by 1 base, the J end by 9 bases, with 16 bases between. Germline-derived CDR1 and CDR2 are SNHLY and FYNNEI. Time point noted: newly diagnosed GD, antithyroid drugs for less than 3 months. PBMCs provided the RNA from which the TCR library was made. This clonotype has a count of ten or more. What it recognizes is unknown. In building TCR beta libraries, iRepertoire HTBI primers were used together with Arm-PCR of CDR3 regions. A single record per CDR3 protein comes from TCRdb applying MiXCR to the multiplex PCR reads. The sample yields some 250,000 distinct CDR3 sequences, roughly 18% seen once. Whole-study results and caveats: Persistent disease was characterized by preferential usage of TRBV28, TRBJ1-2 and TRBJ2-5.

This TCR came from a female donor with Graves disease. The sequencing here drew on peripheral blood mononuclear cells (PBMCs), taken at new diagnosis, from a patient treated with antithyroid drugs. The V gene is TRBV2, the J gene TRBJ1-5; D is unresolved. CDR3 in amino acids: CASSEERSVMRPQHF. The CDR3 region has the DNA TGTGCCAGCAGTGAAGAACGGTCGGTTATGAGGCCCCAGCATTTT.